This entry lists 30 T cell receptor beta chains sequenced from one sample in a study of shared clonotypes between healthy human individuals. Produced via immunoSEQ multiplex PCR; TCRdb's table is partial and in-frame only. This table has about 1 million clones, around 75% appearing once. The sample taken for sequencing was memory CD4+ T cells sorted from blood. Indicated subset: CD45RA-negative fraction. Receptors originate from a man between 18 and 35 years old in good health.

The chain carries TRBV6-1 and TRBJ2-7; unclear D gene. V was trimmed by 0 bases and J by 2 bases, leaving 5 bases between them. Germline V gene lookup returns CDR1 MNHNS and CDR2 SASEGT. The CDR3 is 13 amino acids. The CDR3 protein is CASSEAVTYEQYF. CDR3 coding DNA: TGTGCCAGCAGTGAAGCAGTAACCTACGAGCAGTACTTC.

CDR3 sequence reads: CASSPGGPTDTQYF. For the CDR3, the DNA is TGTGCCAGTAGTCCCGGCGGCCCCACAGATACGCAGTATTTT. The chain is built from TRBV19 and TRBJ2-3; no clear D. Germline CDR1 reads LNHDA; CDR2 reads SQIVND (reference sequence). This CDR3 contains 14 residues. V gave up 5 bases and J gave up 2 bases, with 11 bases separating them. The whole variable domain, filled in from reference TRBV19 and TRBJ2-3, reads DGGITQSPKYLFRKEGQNVTLSCEQNLNHDAMYWYRQDPGQGLRLIYYSQIVNDFQKGDIAEGYSVSREKKESFPLTVTSAQKNPTAFYLCASSPGGPTDTQYFGPGTRLTVL.

This sequence joins TRBV2 and TRBJ1-1; the D gene is possibly TRBD1 (5 bases). Germline assignment: CDR1 SNHLY and CDR2 FYNNEI. This CDR3 comprises 13 residues. The germline V and J ends were trimmed by 6 bases and 4 bases, with 12 bases remaining between them. CDR3 loop: CASRSLGRTEAFF. The DNA of the CDR3 is TGTGCCAGCAGATCTCTGGGACGCACTGAAGCTTTCTTT. Filled out from reference TRBV2 and TRBJ1-1, the complete variable domain reads EPEVTQTPSHQVTQMGQEVILRCVPISNHLYFYWYRQILGQKVEFLVSFYNNEISEKSEIFDDQFSVERPDGSNFTLKIRSTKLEDSAMYFCASRSLGRTEAFFGQGTRLTVV.

J is TRBJ1-2 and V is TRBV21-1; TRBD1, the table's D call, lacks a check against the DNA. TRBV21-1 is a pseudogene locus. The CDR3 spans 16 residues. CDR3 residues: CATTKDRGRFLDGYTF. CDR3 in DNA: TGTGCCACGACAAAAGATAGGGGGCGTTTTTTAGATGGCTACACCTTC.

This chain joins TRBV15 and TRBJ2-1, with 13 bases lining up with TRBD2. This CDR3 is 19 amino acids long. With 5 bases clipped from V and 9 bases from J, the junction kept 19 bases outside the gene matches. Germline V CDR1 and CDR2: LNHNV, YYDKDF (reference sequence). CDR3 residues: CATSGRTSGSLLRSGEQFF. DNA of the CDR3: TGTGCCACCAGCGGACGGACTAGCGGGAGCTTATTGCGTTCGGGTGAGCAGTTCTTC.

V usage is TRBV2 and J usage is TRBJ1-1; D is ambiguous. V was trimmed by 4 bases and J by 5 bases, leaving 8 bases between them. The CDR3 contains 12 residues. Per the germline V gene, CDR1 is SNHLY and CDR2 is FYNNEI. DNA for the CDR3: TGTGCCAGCAGTGTCCGAGTGACTGAAGCTTTCTTT. Encoded protein: CASSVRVTEAFF.

About this clone itself: Distinct nucleotide sequences in the sample also encode this CDR3. The chain links TRBV2 to TRBJ2-3; D call uncertain. Germline V gene sequence: CDR1 SNHLY, CDR2 FYNNEI. This CDR3 spans 11 amino acids. V lost 7 bases to trimming and J lost 4 bases, with 6 bases between them. The CDR3 region is CASTLSDTQYF. The CDR3 region has the DNA TGTGCCAGCACCCTTTCAGATACGCAGTATTTT.

This clone occurred a few times. The DNA for the CDR3 is TGTGCCAGCAGTGCTGACAGGGGGCGAGGAGAGACCCAGTACTTC. Amino acids: CASSADRGRGETQYF. The V call is TRBV2, the J call TRBJ2-5; 10 nucleotides match TRBD1. Germline values: CDR1 SNHLY, CDR2 FYNNEI. Trimming took 4 bases from V and 4 from J; bases not matched to a gene: 6. The CDR3 spans 15 residues. The full variable domain, completed using reference TRBV2 and TRBJ2-5, is EPEVTQTPSHQVTQMGQEVILRCVPISNHLYFYWYRQILGQKVEFLVSFYNNEISEKSEIFDDQFSVERPDGSNFTLKIRSTKLEDSAMYFCASSADRGRGETQYFGPGTRLLVL.

This clone was detected only a few times. The V and J genes are TRBV27 and TRBJ2-5; 8 bases line up with TRBD2. The CDR3 extends over 17 amino acids. CDR1 and CDR2 from the germline V gene are MNHEY and SMNVEV (reference sequence). Trimming took 6 bases from V and 0 from J; bases not matched to a gene: 12. CDR3 residues: CASRRGGWVMYQETQYF. Here the CDR3 DNA reads TGTGCCAGCAGACGGGGGGGGTGGGTCATGTACCAAGAGACCCAGTACTTC.

The gene calls are TRBV12-2 and TRBJ2-4; TRBD1, the table's D call, was not compared with the DNA. TRBV12-2 is recorded as a pseudogene. The CDR3 consists of 19 residues. The CDR3: CASRLFLAYEYLAKNIQYF. The CDR3 nucleotides are TGTGCAAGTCGCTTATTTCTGGCATACGAATATTTAGCCAAAAACATTCAGTACTTC.

This chain connects TRBV19 to TRBJ2-7; D may be TRBD1 or TRBD2 (5 bases each). The V gene's germline CDR1 is LNHDA and CDR2 SQIVND (reference sequence). Deletions cut 0 bases from V and 3 bases from J, with 15 bases between. The CDR3 loop spans 16 amino acids. DNA of the CDR3: TGTGCCAGTAGTATAGATGGAGTCGCGAGGGGCTACGAGCAGTACTTC. Its protein is CASSIDGVARGYEQYF.

The chain joins TRBV10-3 to TRBJ2-5; tentatively, D is TRBD1 (6 bases). CDR1 is ENHRY and CDR2 is SYGVKD in the germline V gene. CDR3 size: 14 residues. V was pared by 6 bases and J by 4 bases, with 15 bases between. The CDR3 sequence: CAISGLRGGETQYF. CDR3 sequence (DNA): TGTGCCATCAGCGGCCTGAGAGGGGGAGAGACCCAGTACTTC.

A remark on this clone: Other nucleotide sequences from this sample produce the same CDR3. The chain combines TRBV18 with TRBJ2-3, with no clear D. The CDR3 contains 14 residues. The germline V and J ends were trimmed by 1 base and 0 bases, with 5 bases remaining between them. Germline V lookup: CDR1 KGHSH, CDR2 LQKENI. The CDR3 protein is CASSPRSSTDTQYF. CDR3 sequence (DNA): TGTGCCAGCTCACCACGGTCTAGCACAGATACGCAGTATTTT.

As DNA, the CDR3 is TGTGCCAGTAGTAGGTCGTCCACAACGAACTATGGCTACACCTTC. This codes for CASSRSSTTNYGYTF. The V gene is TRBV19, the J gene TRBJ1-2; unclear D gene. Germline values: CDR1 LNHDA, CDR2 SQIVND (reference sequence). The CDR3 spans 15 residues. The V end lost 4 bases, the J end lost 2 bases, and 14 bases lay between the germline ends.

With respect to this clone: One base away lies a much larger clone, so this may be a sequencing read error. This chain uses TRBV2 with TRBJ2-7; 11 nucleotides match TRBD2. The CDR3 has 15 amino acids. Trimming cost V 5 bases and J 5 bases; bases outside gene matches: 8. From germline, CDR1 is SNHLY and CDR2 FYNNEI. The CDR3 bases are TGTGCCAGCAGTACGGTTAGCGGGGGGGCCGACGAGCAGTACTTC. Encoded protein: CASSTVSGGADEQYF.

This chain links TRBV12-5 with TRBJ1-5; TRBD1 agrees at 10 bases. The CDR3 totals 16 residues. J lost 2 bases, V lost 3 bases, and 4 bases had no gene match. Germline V CDR1 and CDR2: LGHNT, FRNRAP. Here the CDR3 reads CASGFLDRGGNQPQHF. For the CDR3, the DNA is TGTGCTAGTGGTTTCTTGGACAGGGGGGGCAATCAGCCCCAGCATTTT.

V usage is TRBV9 and J usage is TRBJ1-1; 9 nucleotides line up with TRBD1. The CDR3 loop spans 19 amino acids. The J segment lost 1 base and the V segment lost 3 bases, leaving 16 bases of the junction unmatched. Germline assignment: CDR1 SGDLS and CDR2 YYNGEE. CDR3 DNA: TGTGCCAGCAGCGCTCGAACAGGGGGCCTACCCTTACCGAACACTGAAGCTTTCTTT. Translating gives CASSARTGGLPLPNTEAFF.

This chain connects TRBV5-1 to TRBJ2-3; D gene unclear. CDR1 is SGHRS, CDR2 YFSETQ, per germline. CDR3 length: 13 residues. Deletions cut 2 bases from V and 2 bases from J, with 6 bases between. This chain's CDR3 is CASSLDLTDTQYF. In DNA, the CDR3 is TGCGCCAGCAGCTTAGACCTCACAGATACGCAGTATTTT.

V and J are TRBV19 and TRBJ1-2; 7 bases agree with TRBD1. The ends lost 7 bases at V and 2 bases at J; junction bases unmatched: 4. The germline V gene encodes CDR1 LNHDA and CDR2 SQIVND (reference sequence). This CDR3 has 13 amino acids. In DNA form, the CDR3 reads TGTGCCAGTACCCCGGACAGGAACTATGGCTACACCTTC. It yields the protein CASTPDRNYGYTF.

This chain uses TRBV6-5 with TRBJ1-1; D is uncertain. The CDR3 is 13 amino acids. V was clipped by 7 bases and J by 1 base, with 10 bases between them. The V gene's germline CDR1 is MNHEY and CDR2 SVGAGI. CDR3 region: CASTDRGNTEAFF. In DNA form, the CDR3 reads TGTGCCAGCACTGATCGTGGGAACACTGAAGCTTTCTTT.

The table lists this clone with a count of one. The chain joins TRBV6-5 to TRBJ2-7; 9 nucleotides agree with TRBD1. CDR1 is MNHEY, CDR2 SVGAGI, per germline. The CDR3 runs to 15 residues. J lost 3 bases, V lost 2 bases, and 5 bases had no gene match. The CDR3 region is CASSYHGQGSYEQYF. Written as DNA, the CDR3 is TGTGCCAGCAGTTACCACGGACAGGGGAGCTACGAGCAGTACTTC.

There are many counts of this clone. This chain uses TRBV5-4 with TRBJ2-5, with D possibly called TRBD1 or TRBD2 (5 bases each). The germline gives CDR1 SGHNT, CDR2 YYREEE (reference sequence). The CDR3 totals 14 residues. With 3 bases removed from V and 5 bases from J, the gap between germline ends came to 14 bases. The CDR3 spells CASSSDGTAETQYF. CDR3 coding DNA: TGTGCCAGCAGCTCCGACGGGACCGCGGAGACCCAGTACTTC.

This rearrangement joins TRBV7-2 to TRBJ2-5, with TRBD2 as a possible D gene (6 bases). The germline CDR1 and CDR2 sequences are SGHTA and FQGNSA. The V end was cut by 4 bases, the J end by 9 bases, with 21 bases between. The CDR3 consists of 15 residues. CDR3 residues: CASSSGLGPPAAQYF. Here the CDR3 DNA reads TGTGCCAGCAGCTCGGGACTCGGACCCCCTGCGGCCCAGTACTTC.

This clone showed up just a few times. V is TRBV30 and J is TRBJ2-6; D not certain. The CDR3 is made up of 14 amino acids. The V end was cut by 8 bases, the J end by 0 bases, with 11 bases between. Germline values: CDR1 GTSNPN, CDR2 SVGIG (reference sequence). The DNA of the CDR3 is TGTGCCCGAAAGACGGTCTCTGGGGCCAACGTCCTGACTTTC. This gives the protein CARKTVSGANVLTF. The full variable domain, completed using reference TRBV30 and TRBJ2-6, is SQTIHQWPATLVQPVGSPLSLECTVEGTSNPNLYWYRQAAGRGLQLLFYSVGIGQISSEVPQNLSASRPQDRQFILSSKKLLLSDSGFYLCARKTVSGANVLTFGAGSRLTVL.

The genes are TRBV5-1 and TRBJ1-2, with 8 bases that match TRBD1. Trimming took 1 base from V and 8 from J; bases not matched to a gene: 7. CDR1 is SGHRS and CDR2 is YFSETQ in the germline V gene. The CDR3 contains 14 residues. CDR3 nucleotides: TGCGCCAGCAGCTTGACAGGGGGATGGAACGGCTACACCTTC. Translated, it gives CASSLTGGWNGYTF.

The chain has TRBV18 and TRBJ2-3; 12 bases line up with TRBD2. V lost 5 bases and J lost 3; bases outside the gene matches: 9. In germline, CDR1 is KGHSH, CDR2 LQKENI. The CDR3 totals 17 residues. In nucleotides, the CDR3 is TGTGCCAGCTCAACAATTCTAGCGGGAGGGCGAACAGATACGCAGTATTTT. This translates into CASSTILAGGRTDTQYF.

V and J are TRBV4-1 and TRBJ2-3; 9 bases are a match to TRBD2. V was pared by 0 bases and J by 5 bases, with 9 bases of the junction left unmatched. Germline CDR1 MGHRA, CDR2 YSYEKL. There are 17 residues in the CDR3. CDR3 protein: CASSQDPGGGAGDTQYF. In DNA form, the CDR3 reads TGCGCCAGCAGCCAAGATCCGGGCGGGGGGGCTGGAGATACGCAGTATTTT.

This sequence joins TRBV6-6 and TRBJ2-2, with D perhaps TRBD1 (5 bases). The CDR3 loop spans 15 amino acids. Trimming removed 5 bases from V and 1 base from J, with 11 bases in between. Germline CDR1 is MNHNY and CDR2 is SVGAGI (reference sequence). This CDR3 is CASSTAGQNTGELFF. The CDR3 bases are TGTGCCAGCAGTACGGCAGGACAGAACACCGGGGAGCTGTTTTTT.

This clone was seen more than once but under ten times. The rearrangement joins TRBV2 to TRBJ2-5, with D perhaps TRBD1 or TRBD2 (6 bases each). The ends were cut back, 1 base at V and 5 bases at J, with 14 bases in the middle. The CDR3 extends over 15 amino acids. Germline assignment: CDR1 SNHLY and CDR2 FYNNEI. In DNA form, the CDR3 reads TGTGCCAGCAGTGAAGATGGGGGGCAGCGGGAGACCCAGTACTTC. The encoded protein is CASSEDGGQRETQYF.

This clone came up once. The V call is TRBV6-1, the J call TRBJ2-5; 9 bases agree with TRBD2. Germline V gives CDR1 MNHNS, CDR2 SASEGT. With V trimmed by 11 bases and J by 5 bases, 9 bases remained unmatched. This CDR3 region has 13 residues. CDR3 sequence reads: CAGRREGRETQYF. For the CDR3, the DNA is TGTGCCGGGCGGCGGGAGGGCCGGGAGACCCAGTACTTC.